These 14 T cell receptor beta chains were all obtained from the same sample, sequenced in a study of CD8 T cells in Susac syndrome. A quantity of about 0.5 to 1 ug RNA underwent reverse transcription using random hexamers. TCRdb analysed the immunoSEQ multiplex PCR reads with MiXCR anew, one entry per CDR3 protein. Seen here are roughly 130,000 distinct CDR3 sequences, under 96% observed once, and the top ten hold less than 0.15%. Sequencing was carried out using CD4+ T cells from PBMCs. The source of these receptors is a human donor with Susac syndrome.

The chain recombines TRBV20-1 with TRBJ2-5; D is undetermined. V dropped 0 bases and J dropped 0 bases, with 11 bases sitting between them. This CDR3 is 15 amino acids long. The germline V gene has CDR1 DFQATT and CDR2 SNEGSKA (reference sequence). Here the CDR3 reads CSARDRVGNQETQYF. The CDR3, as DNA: TGCAGTGCTAGAGATAGGGTCGGCAACCAAGAGACCCAGTACTTC.

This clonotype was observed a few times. This chain's CDR3 is CASSQAVTGELFF. For the CDR3, the DNA is TGTGCCAGCAGCCAAGCTGTCACCGGGGAGCTGTTTTTT. The gene calls are TRBV3-1 and TRBJ2-2; no reliable D call. Looked up from germline, CDR1 is LGHDT and CDR2 is YNNKEL (reference sequence). Trimming took off 1 base at V and 4 bases at J, with 4 bases between the two ends. The CDR3 has 13 amino acids.

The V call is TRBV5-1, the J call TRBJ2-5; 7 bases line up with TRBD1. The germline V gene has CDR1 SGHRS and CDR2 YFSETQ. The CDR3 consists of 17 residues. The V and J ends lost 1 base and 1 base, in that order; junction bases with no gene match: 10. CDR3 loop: CASSLIPGTVSQETQYF. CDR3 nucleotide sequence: TGCGCCAGCAGCTTGATACCTGGGACAGTAAGCCAAGAGACCCAGTACTTC. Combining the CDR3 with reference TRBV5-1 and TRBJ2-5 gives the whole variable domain KAGVTQTPRYLIKTRGQQVTLSCSPISGHRSVSWYQQTPGQGLQFLFEYFSETQRNKGNFPGRFSGRQFSNSRSEMNVSTLELGDSALYLCASSLIPGTVSQETQYFGPGTRLLVL.

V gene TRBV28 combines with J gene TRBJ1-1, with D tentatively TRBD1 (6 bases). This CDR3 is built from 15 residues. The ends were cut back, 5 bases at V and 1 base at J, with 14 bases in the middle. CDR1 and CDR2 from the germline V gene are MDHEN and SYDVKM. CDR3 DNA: TGTGCCAGCAGTCTTTACCAACAGGGGAACACTGAAGCTTTCTTT. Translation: CASSLYQQGNTEAFF.

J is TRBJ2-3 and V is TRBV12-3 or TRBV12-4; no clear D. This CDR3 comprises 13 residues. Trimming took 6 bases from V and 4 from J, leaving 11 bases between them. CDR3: CASSYFPADTQYF. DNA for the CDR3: TGTGCCAGCAGCTACTTCCCCGCAGATACGCAGTATTTT.

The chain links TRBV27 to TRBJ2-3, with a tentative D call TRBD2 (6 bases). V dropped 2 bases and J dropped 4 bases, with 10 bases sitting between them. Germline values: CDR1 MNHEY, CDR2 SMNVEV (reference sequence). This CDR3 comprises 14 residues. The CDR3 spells CASSLRTTSDTQYF. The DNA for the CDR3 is TGTGCCAGCAGTTTACGGACTACCTCAGATACGCAGTATTTT.

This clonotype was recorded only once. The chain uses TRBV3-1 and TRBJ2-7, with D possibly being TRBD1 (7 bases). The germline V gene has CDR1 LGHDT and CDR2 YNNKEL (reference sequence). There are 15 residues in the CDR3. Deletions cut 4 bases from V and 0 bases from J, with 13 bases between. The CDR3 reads CASSPQGGGSYEQYF. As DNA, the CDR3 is TGTGCCAGCAGCCCTCAGGGGGGAGGCTCCTACGAGCAGTACTTC.

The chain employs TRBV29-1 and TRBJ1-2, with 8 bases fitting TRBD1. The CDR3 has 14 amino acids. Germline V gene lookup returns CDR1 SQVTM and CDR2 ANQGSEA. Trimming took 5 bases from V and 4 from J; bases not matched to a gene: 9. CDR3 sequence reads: CSVTRGPGTYGYTF. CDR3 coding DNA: TGCAGCGTTACCAGGGGGCCGGGTACCTATGGCTACACCTTC.

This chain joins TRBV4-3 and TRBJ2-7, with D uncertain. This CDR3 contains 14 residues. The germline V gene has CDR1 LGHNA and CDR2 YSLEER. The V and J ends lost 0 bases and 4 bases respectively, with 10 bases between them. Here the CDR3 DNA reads TGCGCCAGCAGCCAAGATATCTCGGCTTACGAGCAGTACTTC. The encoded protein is CASSQDISAYEQYF.

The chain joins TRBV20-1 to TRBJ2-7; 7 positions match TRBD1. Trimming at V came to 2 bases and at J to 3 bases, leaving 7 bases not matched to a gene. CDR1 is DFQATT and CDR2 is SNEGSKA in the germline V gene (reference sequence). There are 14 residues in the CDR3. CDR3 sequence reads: CSARKGAGGYEQYF. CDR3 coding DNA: TGCAGTGCTAGAAAAGGTGCAGGGGGCTACGAGCAGTACTTC.

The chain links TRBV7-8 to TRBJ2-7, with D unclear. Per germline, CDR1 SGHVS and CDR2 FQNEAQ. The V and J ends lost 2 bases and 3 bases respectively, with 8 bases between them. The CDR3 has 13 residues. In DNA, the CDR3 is TGTGCCAGCAGCTTATACAGCAACTACGAGCAGTACTTC. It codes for CASSLYSNYEQYF.

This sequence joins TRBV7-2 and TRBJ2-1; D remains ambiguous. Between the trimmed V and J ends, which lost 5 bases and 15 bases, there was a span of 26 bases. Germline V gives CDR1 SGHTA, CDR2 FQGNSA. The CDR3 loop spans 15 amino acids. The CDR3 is CASSTDQFEKLSRFF. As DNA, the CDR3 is TGTGCCAGCAGCACGGACCAATTCGAAAAATTAAGTAGGTTCTTC.

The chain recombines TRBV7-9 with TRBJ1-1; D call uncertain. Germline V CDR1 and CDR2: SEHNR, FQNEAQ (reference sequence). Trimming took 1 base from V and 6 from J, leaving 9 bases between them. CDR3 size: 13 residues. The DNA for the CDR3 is TGTGCCAGCAGCTTAGTGGGGTATGCTGAAGCTTTCTTT. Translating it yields CASSLVGYAEAFF.

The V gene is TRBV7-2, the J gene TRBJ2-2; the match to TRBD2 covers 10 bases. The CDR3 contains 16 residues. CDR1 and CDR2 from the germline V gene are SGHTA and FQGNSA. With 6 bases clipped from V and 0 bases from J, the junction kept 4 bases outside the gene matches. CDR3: CASREAGGSNTGELFF. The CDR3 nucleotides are TGTGCCAGCAGGGAAGCGGGAGGGTCGAACACCGGGGAGCTGTTTTTT.